This TCR beta chain was profiled in a study of cytomegalovirus exposure and HLA in healthy donors. Germline lookup yields CDR1 SGHAT and CDR2 FQNNGV. This CDR3 has 14 amino acids. V was cut by 5 bases and J by 3 bases, with 12 bases left in between. Primers: 60 Vbeta forward and 13 Jbeta reverse. Assay used: immunoSEQ multiplex PCR; TCRdb lists only in-frame clones, some missing. The table records 150,000 to 200,000 clones, roughly 84% of them present only once. The clonotype was recovered from a middle-aged man in good health and CMV-seropositive. V gene TRBV11-2 combines with J gene TRBJ2-3; possible D gene TRBD1, 6 bases. What was sequenced was PBMCs. The CDR3 coding sequence is TGTGCCAGCAGCCGTCCACAGGGAACAGATACGCAGTATTTT. Protein sequence: CASSRPQGTDTQYF.